Each of the 23 T cell receptor beta chains below was sequenced from the same sample in a study of blood T cell repertoires in COVID-19. Only in-frame clones appear in the TCRdb table, and some are missing; sequencing was by immunoSEQ multiplex PCR. This sample has around 170,000 clones, with under 85% found just once. Sequenced sample: peripheral blood. Receptors originate from a woman aged 35 to 49 with acute or convalescent COVID-19.

This clone was recorded once. V gene TRBV2 combines with J gene TRBJ2-4, with TRBD2 identical over 11 bases. J was trimmed by 5 bases and V by 5 bases; bases with no gene match: 5. Germline-derived CDR1 and CDR2 are SNHLY and FYNNEI. The CDR3 extends over 15 amino acids. The CDR3: CASSPLAGGQNIQYF. The CDR3, as DNA: TGTGCCAGCAGTCCCCTAGCGGGGGGCCAAAACATTCAGTACTTC.

This chain joins TRBV2 and TRBJ2-7; D is possibly TRBD2 (6 bases). Germline V gene sequence: CDR1 SNHLY, CDR2 FYNNEI. This CDR3 contains 14 residues. The V end was cut by 8 bases, the J end by 3 bases, with 17 bases between. DNA of the CDR3: TGTGCCAGCTCCTCTGGCAGGCGGGGCTACGAGCAGTACTTC. Amino acid sequence: CASSSGRRGYEQYF.

V is TRBV19 and J is TRBJ1-5, with TRBD1 identical over 7 bases. The CDR3 consists of 16 residues. V lost 3 bases, J lost 6 bases, and 11 bases stayed unmatched. CDR1 and CDR2 from the germline V gene are LNHDA and SQIVND (reference sequence). The chain's CDR3 is CASSIAQGFRAQPQHF. The CDR3 DNA reads TGTGCCAGTAGTATCGCACAGGGGTTCCGGGCTCAGCCCCAGCATTTT.

The chain employs TRBV11-2 and TRBJ2-7, with a possible D match to TRBD2 (7 bases). Deletions cut 4 bases from V and 6 bases from J, with 22 bases between. CDR3 length: 16 amino acids. Germline CDR1 is SGHAT and CDR2 is FQNNGV. CDR3 sequence: CASSSTVLGGASEQYF. For the CDR3, the DNA is TGTGCCAGCAGCTCCACCGTCCTAGGGGGGGCGAGCGAGCAGTACTTC.

The V call is TRBV7-9, the J call TRBJ2-5; 9 bases fit TRBD1. The CDR3 runs to 14 residues. Germline trimming cut 5 bases from V and 4 bases from J; bases unmatched to any gene: 5. Germline V lookup: CDR1 SEHNR, CDR2 FQNEAQ (reference sequence). The CDR3 loop is CASSQRQGVETQYF. The CDR3 bases are TGTGCCAGCAGCCAACGACAGGGGGTAGAGACCCAGTACTTC.

The gene calls are TRBV10-1 and TRBJ1-4; maybe TRBD1 (6 bases). Germline CDR1 reads WNHNN; CDR2 reads SYGVQD (reference sequence). Trimming removed 6 bases from V and 1 base from J, with 15 bases in between. The CDR3 covers 16 residues. The CDR3 here is CASRELYRVTNEKLFF. CDR3 nucleotide sequence: TGCGCCAGCAGGGAACTCTACAGGGTAACTAATGAAAAACTGTTTTTT.

The genes are TRBV18 and TRBJ2-5, with D perhaps TRBD2 (6 bases). CDR3 length: 14 amino acids. CDR1 and CDR2 (germline): KGHSH, LQKENI. Trimming removed 5 bases at V and 5 bases at J, with 15 bases between. CDR3 bases: TGTGCCAGCTCAGAGTACGAGGGGAGGGAGACCCAGTACTTC. Translating it yields CASSEYEGRETQYF. Full variable domain (remainder filled in from reference TRBV18 and TRBJ2-5): NAGVMQNPRHLVRRRGQEARLRCSPMKGHSHVYWYRQLPEEGLKFMVYLQKENIIDESGMPKERFSAEFPKEGPSILRIQQVVRGDSAAYFCASSEYEGRETQYFGPGTRLLVL.

V usage is TRBV28 and J usage is TRBJ1-5, with 10 bases aligning to TRBD1. The V and J ends lost 5 bases and 4 bases, in that order; junction bases with no gene match: 14. The CDR3 runs to 18 residues. The V gene's germline CDR1 is MDHEN and CDR2 SYDVKM. This CDR3 reads CASSLSGSGTGENQPQHF. The CDR3 nucleotides read TGTGCCAGCAGTCTTTCCGGATCCGGGACAGGGGAGAATCAGCCCCAGCATTTT.

The chain employs TRBV9 and TRBJ1-4, with TRBD1 matching over 8 bases. The length of the CDR3 is 16 residues. V dropped 0 bases and J dropped 7; count of bases not matched to a gene: 8. CDR1 is SGDLS, CDR2 YYNGEE, per germline. Here the CDR3 DNA reads TGTGCCAGCAGCGTAGGTCCGGACAGGGTGGCTGAAAAACTGTTTTTT. As protein: CASSVGPDRVAEKLFF.

This chain joins TRBV5-4 and TRBJ2-1; a weak D match, TRBD1 (7 bases). Trimming cost V 3 bases and J 5 bases, with 12 bases left between them. CDR3 size: 14 residues. Germline loops: CDR1 SGHNT, CDR2 YYREEE (reference sequence). DNA for the CDR3: TGTGCCAGCAGCTGGAGGGACAGAGACAATGAGCAGTTCTTC. The encoded protein is CASSWRDRDNEQFF.

This chain links TRBV19 with TRBJ1-1; D might be TRBD1 (5 bases). The V gene lost 6 bases and the J gene lost 4 bases, with 15 bases spanning the gap. CDR3 length: 14 residues. Looked up from germline, CDR1 is LNHDA and CDR2 is SQIVND (reference sequence). The CDR3 region has the DNA TGTGCCAGTAGGAGCCAGGGAGCGGGCACTGAAGCTTTCTTT. Translation gives CASRSQGAGTEAFF.

This clone was found a few times. This chain joins TRBV19 and TRBJ2-2; the match to TRBD2 covers 9 bases. The CDR3 sequence is 15 residues long. The junction had 1 base not matched to a gene; V was cut back by 5 bases and J by 0 bases. Germline V CDR1 and CDR2: LNHDA, SQIVND (reference sequence). The CDR3 here is CASSGGGANTGELFF. The CDR3 DNA reads as TGTGCCAGTAGTGGCGGGGGGGCGAACACCGGGGAGCTGTTTTTT.

The chain is built from TRBV7-3 and TRBJ1-2; 7 bases are a match to TRBD1. The CDR3 is made up of 16 amino acids. Germline lookup yields CDR1 SGHTA and CDR2 FQGTGA. Trimming at V came to 4 bases and at J to 0 bases, leaving 8 bases not matched to a gene. CDR3 loop: CASSSTPGTANYGYTF. The CDR3 nucleotides are TGTGCCAGCAGCTCCACACCAGGGACAGCTAACTATGGCTACACCTTC.

The chain combines TRBV28 with TRBJ1-5; D gene unclear. Germline CDR1 is MDHEN and CDR2 is SYDVKM. Between the trimmed V and J ends, which lost 6 bases and 9 bases, there was a span of 12 bases. The CDR3 is made up of 12 amino acids. The CDR3 sequence is CASSLDRRPQHF. CDR3 nucleotides: TGTGCCAGCAGCCTAGATCGGAGGCCCCAGCATTTT. Filled out from reference TRBV28 and TRBJ1-5, the complete variable domain reads DVKVTQSSRYLVKRTGEKVFLECVQDMDHENMFWYRQDPGLGLRLIYFSYDVKMKEKGDIPEGYSVSREKKERFSLILESASTNQTSMYLCASSLDRRPQHFGDGTRLSIL.

The chain links TRBV7-9 to TRBJ1-2; D might be TRBD1 (5 bases). CDR1 is SEHNR and CDR2 is FQNEAQ in the germline V gene (reference sequence). V gave up 4 bases and J gave up 6 bases, with 18 bases separating them. The CDR3 is 15 amino acids. CDR3: CASSSGGSPFNGYTF. DNA for the CDR3: TGTGCCAGCAGCTCGGGGGGGTCCCCTTTTAATGGCTACACCTTC.

This chain links TRBV11-2 with TRBJ2-1, with 9 bases that match TRBD2. Looked up from germline, CDR1 is SGHAT and CDR2 is FQNNGV. CDR3 length: 14 residues. V lost 1 base, J lost 7 bases, and 2 bases stayed unmatched. The CDR3 reads CASSLVAGGNEQFF. For the CDR3, the DNA is TGTGCCAGCAGCTTAGTTGCGGGAGGGAATGAGCAGTTCTTC.

The chain recombines TRBV7-9 with TRBJ1-1; D unclear. Germline V gene data show CDR1 as SEHNR and CDR2 as FQNEAQ (reference sequence). The CDR3 totals 15 residues. The ends were cut back, 0 bases at V and 0 bases at J, with 8 bases in the middle. The DNA for the CDR3 is TGTGCCAGCAGCTTAGCGGGTCAGGTGAACACTGAAGCTTTCTTT. It specifies CASSLAGQVNTEAFF. Drawing the rest from reference TRBV7-9 and TRBJ1-1, the complete variable domain is DTGVSQNPRHKITKRGQNVTFRCDPISEHNRLYWYRQTLGQGPEFLTYFQNEAQLEKSRLLSDRFSAERPKGSFSTLEIQRTEQGDSAMYLCASSLAGQVNTEAFFGQGTRLTVV.

In this sample, this clone turned up a few times. This sequence joins TRBV5-4 and TRBJ1-6, with 7 nucleotides matching TRBD1. The V gene's germline CDR1 is SGHNT and CDR2 YYREEE (reference sequence). Losses at the gene ends were 0 bases for V and 6 bases for J; bases not matched to a gene: 0. The CDR3 is 14 amino acids. This chain's CDR3 is CASSLGQGNSPLHF. In nucleotides, the CDR3 is TGTGCCAGCAGCTTGGGACAGGGTAATTCACCCCTCCACTTT.

The V gene is TRBV28, the J gene TRBJ1-3, with a weak D call TRBD1 (6 bases). CDR3 length: 14 amino acids. Deletions cut 5 bases from V and 7 bases from J, with 15 bases between. CDR1 MDHEN and CDR2 SYDVKM come from the germline V gene. The chain's CDR3 is CASSLAGVVNTIYF. The CDR3 DNA is TGTGCCAGCAGTCTTGCAGGGGTTGTGAACACCATATATTTT.

The J gene is TRBJ1-4, the V gene TRBV13; possibly TRBD1 for D (5 bases). Deletions cut 6 bases from V and 6 bases from J, with 14 bases between. In germline, CDR1 is PRHDT, CDR2 FYEKMQ (reference sequence). There are 14 residues in the CDR3. The CDR3 bases are TGTGCCAGCAGTCAAATGGGGCGCGATGAAAAACTGTTTTTT. Its protein product is CASSQMGRDEKLFF.

The J gene is TRBJ2-2, the V gene TRBV5-1, with 7 positions matching TRBD1. J lost 2 bases, V lost 1 base, and 2 bases had no gene match. This CDR3 is built from 15 residues. CDR1 and CDR2 (germline): SGHRS, YFSETQ. CDR3 nucleotides: TGCGCCAGCAGCTTGAGACAGGGCAACACCGGGGAGCTGTTTTTT. This gives the protein CASSLRQGNTGELFF.

This clone was observed a few times. The chain uses TRBV19 and TRBJ2-2; D might be TRBD1 (7 bases). The CDR3 is made up of 14 amino acids. The germline CDR1 and CDR2 sequences are LNHDA and SQIVND (reference sequence). V lost 7 bases and J lost 6, with 15 bases in between. Here the CDR3 DNA reads TGTGCCAGTACCTGGCAGGGGGGCCCCGGGGAGCTGTTTTTT. It encodes CASTWQGGPGELFF.

The chain has TRBV7-9 and TRBJ1-5; TRBD1 agrees at 7 bases. This CDR3 has 19 residues. The V gene's germline CDR1 is SEHNR and CDR2 FQNEAQ (reference sequence). Unmatched junction bases numbered 25, after V lost 11 bases and J lost 3 bases. CDR3 coding DNA: TGTGCCTTACAACGGGAGACAGGGTCAAAAGGGCACCCCAATCAGCCCCAGCATTTT. Translation: CALQRETGSKGHPNQPQHF. Full variable domain (missing parts from reference TRBV7-9 and TRBJ1-5): DTGVSQNPRHKITKRGQNVTFRCDPISEHNRLYWYRQTLGQGPEFLTYFQNEAQLEKSRLLSDRFSAERPKGSFSTLEIQRTEQGDSAMYLCALQRETGSKGHPNQPQHFGDGTRLSIL.